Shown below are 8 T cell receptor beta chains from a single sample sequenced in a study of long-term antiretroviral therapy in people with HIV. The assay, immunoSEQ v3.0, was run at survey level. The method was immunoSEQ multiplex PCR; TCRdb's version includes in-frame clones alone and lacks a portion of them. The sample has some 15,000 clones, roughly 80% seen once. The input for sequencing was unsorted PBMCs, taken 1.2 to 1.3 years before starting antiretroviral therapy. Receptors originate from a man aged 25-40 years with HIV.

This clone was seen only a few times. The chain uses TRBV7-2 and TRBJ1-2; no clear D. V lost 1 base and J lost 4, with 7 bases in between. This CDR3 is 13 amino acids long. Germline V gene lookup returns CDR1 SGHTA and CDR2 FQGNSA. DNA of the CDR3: TGTGCCAGCAGCTTAGTAGGTGGCTATGGCTACACCTTC. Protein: CASSLVGGYGYTF.

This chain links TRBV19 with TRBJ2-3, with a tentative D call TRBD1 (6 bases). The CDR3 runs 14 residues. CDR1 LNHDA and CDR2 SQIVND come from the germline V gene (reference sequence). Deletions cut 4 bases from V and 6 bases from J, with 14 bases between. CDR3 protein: CASSRGTSGDTQYF. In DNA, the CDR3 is TGTGCCAGTAGTAGGGGGACATCAGGGGATACGCAGTATTTT.

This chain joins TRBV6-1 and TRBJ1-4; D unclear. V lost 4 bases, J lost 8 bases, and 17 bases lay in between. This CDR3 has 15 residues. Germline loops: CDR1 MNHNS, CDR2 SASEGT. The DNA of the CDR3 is TGTGCCAGCAGTGTAGACAAATCCCGCGAGGAAAAACTGTTTTTT. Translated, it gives CASSVDKSREEKLFF.

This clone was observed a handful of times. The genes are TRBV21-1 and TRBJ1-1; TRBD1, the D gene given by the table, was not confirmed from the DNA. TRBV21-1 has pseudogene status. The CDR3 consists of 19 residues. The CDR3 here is CASSKEARAGTGTNTEAFF. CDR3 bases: TGTGCCAGCAGCAAAGAGGCCAGGGCAGGCACAGGCACCAACACTGAAGCTTTCTTT.

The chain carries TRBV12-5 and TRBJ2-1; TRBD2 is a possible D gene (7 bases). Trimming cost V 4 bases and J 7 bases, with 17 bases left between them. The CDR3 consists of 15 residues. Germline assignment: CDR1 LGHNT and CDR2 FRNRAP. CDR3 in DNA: TGTGCTAGTGGTTACTCGGGCGGGGGCCCGAATGAGCAGTTCTTC. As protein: CASGYSGGGPNEQFF.

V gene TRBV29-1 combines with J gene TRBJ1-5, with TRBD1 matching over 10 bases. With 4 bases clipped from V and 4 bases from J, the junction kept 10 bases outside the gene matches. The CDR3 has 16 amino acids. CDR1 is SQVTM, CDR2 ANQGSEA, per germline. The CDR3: CSVVSLDRGENQPQHF. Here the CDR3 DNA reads TGCAGCGTTGTTAGCTTGGACAGGGGGGAGAATCAGCCCCAGCATTTT.

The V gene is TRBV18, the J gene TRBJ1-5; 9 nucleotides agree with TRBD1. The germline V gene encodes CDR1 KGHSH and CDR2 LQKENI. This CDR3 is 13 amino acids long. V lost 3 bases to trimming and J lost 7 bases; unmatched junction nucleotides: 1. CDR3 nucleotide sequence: TGTGCCAGCTCACCCGGACAGGGGCAGCCCCAGCATTTT. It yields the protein CASSPGQGQPQHF.

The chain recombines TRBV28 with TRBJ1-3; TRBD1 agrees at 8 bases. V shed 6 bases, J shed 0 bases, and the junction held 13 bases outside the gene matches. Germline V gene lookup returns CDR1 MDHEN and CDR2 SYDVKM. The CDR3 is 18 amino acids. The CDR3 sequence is CASRADRGKVFSGNTIYF. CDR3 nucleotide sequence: TGTGCCAGCAGGGCTGACAGGGGAAAAGTGTTCTCTGGAAACACCATATATTTT.